What follows describes a single TCR beta chain. There is no known antigen for this receptor. There are no base qualities to consult, and no much larger clone falls within one base. Clipping removes 1 base from V and 5 bases from J, with 3 as the unmatched junction base count. CDR1 and CDR2 are drawn from the germline V gene: LGHNA, YNFKEQ. The CDR3 spans 15 residues, from the cysteine through the phenylalanine. Of all the DNA, just the CDR3 is kept, 45 bases in frame from base 1. The data derive from a study of CD8 T cell repertoires and HIV-1 epitope variants (TCRdb year 2020). Turning to the overall study: Twenty-five peptides representing autologous and known Gag and Nef epitope variants were each used to stimulate T cells in separate culture wells. For about 10 days the cultures were kept in IMDM with gentamicin, and on days 3 and 7 half of the media was changed with IL-2, IL-7 and IL-15 added. Among the control conditions were a peptide pool of CMV, EBV and flu, the Ebola AY9 epitope serving as a negative control, and a well with no peptide. The epitopes tested were three Gag epitope families plus Nef HW9 and YT9. A total of approximately 77 T cell cultures were run, with each culture condition performed in triplicate except for one peptide, which was performed in duplicate. An aliquot of 1M T cells was saved as an uncultured baseline condition, separate from the roughly 83 T cell cultures. T cells were enriched with the EasySep Human T Cell Enrichment Kit and co-cultured with equal numbers of autologous T cell-negative cells as antigen-presenting cells.

What the study reported, not specific to this receptor: The study identified roughly 9 antigen-specific TCR beta clonotypes, roughly 6 of which appeared to be cross-reactive for autologous or known escape epitope variants. Only TCR beta chains were identified by the assay, and proliferation to antigen, not T cell function or cytokine profile, was indicated. A few clonotypes recognized the Nef KF9 family and one clonotype recognized the HW9 family, while no responses to the TAALDMSHF plasma variant were seen.

The EasySep Human CD8+ T Cell Enrichment Kit was used on day 10 to isolate CD8+ T cells from every culture. Sequencing of TCR beta CDR3 regions was performed at survey depth on the immunoSEQ platform. The QIAamp DNA micro kit was used to extract genomic DNA from every cultured and uncultured CD8+ T cell population. The authors processed their data as follows. Any sample with under 5,000 productive reads was excluded, and this exclusion removed about 6% of the roughly 80 cultures stimulated with HIV peptides. A MANAFEST web app trimmed sequences to CDR3 and removed nonproductive sequences, CDR3s under 5 amino acids, and those not starting C or ending F/W. Clonotypes were classified as antigen-specific only if expansion was observed in at least 2 of 3 replicates versus the no-peptide control at FDR 0.01, only within one epitope family. A specific clonotype also had to show a frequency at least fivefold higher than in wells stimulated with peptides from other epitope families. TCRdb carries this immuneACCESS record with in-frame sequences only. Its versions omit some clonotypes, under half of them owing to an unresolved V gene in the studies checked, with the rest unexplained. The V and J calls and clone size are taken from that table; D and trimming were inferred from the DNA. In this sample the table shows around 2,800 clones, around 63% of which occur a single time. Roughly two fifths of the sample comes from the top ten.

This TCR came from a male donor with HIV. The sequenced sample was cultured CD8+ T cells derived from PBMCs. The rearrangement joined TRBV4-2 to TRBJ1-4; the junction holds 8 bases that match TRBD1. The DNA sequence is as follows: TGTGCCAGCAGCCAAGTCAGACAGGGGAATGAAAAACTGTTTTTT. Its translation reads: CASSQVRQGNEKLFF.